The 14 T cell receptor beta chains in this list originate from one sample, sequenced in a study of blood T cells in healthy people across ages. The authors ran a second PCR of 7 to 11 cycles using a sample-barcoded 5' primer and a J-beta primer mix. One entry per CDR3 protein, called by TCRdb with MiXCR from the 5' RACE reads. The repertoire has over a million distinct CDR3 sequences, around two fifths of them found once; the top ten carry roughly 7.7%. Sequencing was performed on blood. These receptors were obtained from a woman aged 18-29 years in good health.

The chain combines TRBV20-1 with TRBJ1-5; D is undetermined. The CDR3 spans 12 residues. Trimming shortened V by 4 bases and J by 3 bases, and 7 bases separated the two germline ends. Germline V gene sequence: CDR1 DFQATT, CDR2 SNEGSKA (reference sequence). The CDR3 DNA reads TGCAGTGCTAAACTTGTCAATCAGCCCCAGCATTTT. Encoded protein: CSAKLVNQPQHF.

J is TRBJ1-2 and V is TRBV6-5, with 7 bases lining up with TRBD1. J lost 6 bases, V lost 8 bases, and 9 bases had no gene match. The CDR3 totals 13 residues. Germline-derived CDR1 and CDR2 are MNHEY and SVGAGI. The CDR3 spells CASSEGGLDGYTF. The DNA for the CDR3 is TGTGCCAGCTCCGAAGGGGGCTTGGATGGCTACACCTTC.

The J gene is TRBJ2-5, the V gene TRBV3-1, with D perhaps TRBD2 (5 bases). Germline V gives CDR1 LGHDT, CDR2 YNNKEL (reference sequence). The V end lost 0 bases, the J end lost 0 bases, and 11 bases lay between the germline ends. The CDR3 runs 16 residues. In DNA form, the CDR3 reads TGTGCCAGCAGCCAAGATCGGACTCTGTACCAAGAGACCCAGTACTTC. Its translation is CASSQDRTLYQETQYF.

The chain links TRBV21-1 to TRBJ1-5; the D segment call TRBD1 is taken from the table without a DNA check. TRBV21-1 is a documented pseudogene. The length of the CDR3 is 17 residues. CDR3 amino acids: CASSPKEDPGRSQPQHF. The CDR3, as DNA: TGTGCCAGCAGCCCTAAGGAGGATCCCGGGAGGTCTCAGCCCCAGCATTTT.

In its sample, this clonotype was seen a few times. The CDR3 protein is CASSDPGTHNEQFF. Here the CDR3 DNA reads TGTGCCAGCAGTGACCCCGGGACTCACAATGAGCAGTTCTTC. J is TRBJ2-1 and V is TRBV6-1; possible D gene TRBD2, 6 bases. V was cut by 3 bases and J by 5 bases, with 11 bases left in between. The germline V gene has CDR1 MNHNS and CDR2 SASEGT. The CDR3 consists of 14 residues.

The chain couples TRBV5-8 to TRBJ2-1; D is possibly TRBD2 (6 bases). The J call could be wrong; TRBJ2-7 is a better fit for the DNA end. Germline loops: CDR1 SGHTS, CDR2 YDEGEE. The CDR3 totals 14 residues. The CDR3 DNA reads TGTGCCAGCAGCCCCGGAGGGGTGTACAATGAGCAGTACTTC. This codes for CASSPGGVYNEQYF.

This clonotype was detected only a few times. As DNA, the CDR3 is TGCGCCAGCAGCTTGGTGTGGACTAGCGGGGGGTTCAGTGAGCAGTTCTTC. This sequence encodes CASSLVWTSGGFSEQFF. This sequence joins TRBV5-1 and TRBJ2-1; 14 bases agree with TRBD2. The CDR3 spans 17 residues. CDR1 SGHRS and CDR2 YFSETQ come from the germline V gene. Trimming cost V 0 bases and J 9 bases; bases outside gene matches: 8.

The chain uses TRBV7-9 and TRBJ1-1, with D hard to call. There are 12 residues in the CDR3. Per the germline V gene, CDR1 is SEHNR and CDR2 is FQNEAQ (reference sequence). V was trimmed by 2 bases and J by 6 bases, leaving 7 bases between them. The CDR3 sequence: CASSLLAPEAFF. The CDR3 coding sequence is TGTGCCAGCAGCTTACTTGCCCCTGAAGCTTTCTTT. Using reference TRBV7-9 and TRBJ1-1 for the parts outside the CDR3, the full variable domain is DTGVSQNPRHKITKRGQNVTFRCDPISEHNRLYWYRQTLGQGPEFLTYFQNEAQLEKSRLLSDRFSAERPKGSFSTLEIQRTEQGDSAMYLCASSLLAPEAFFGQGTRLTVV.

Points on this clonotype: A read error may explain this, as a much larger clone is one base away. This chain links TRBV10-3 with TRBJ1-2; D possibly corresponds to TRBD1 (5 bases). The CDR3 is 13 residues long. Germline CDR1 is ENHRY and CDR2 is SYGVKD. The CDR3 spells CASSESQGMDYTF. CDR3 in DNA: TGTGCCAGCAGTGAGTCCCAGGGAATGGACTACACCTTC.

The chain uses TRBV5-1 and TRBJ2-3; TRBD2 is a possible D gene (6 bases). Germline V gene sequence: CDR1 SGHRS, CDR2 YFSETQ. The V end was cut by 1 base, the J end by 5 bases, with 20 bases between. The CDR3 has 17 amino acids. In DNA form, the CDR3 reads TGCGCCAGCAGCTTGAATGGACTATCGGCTCGATTAGATACGCAGTATTTT. Translated, it gives CASSLNGLSARLDTQYF.

The chain has TRBV2 and TRBJ2-4, with 9 bases matching TRBD2. The J call could be wrong; TRBJ2-7 is a better fit for the DNA end. The CDR3 is 16 amino acids. Germline V gene data show CDR1 as SNHLY and CDR2 as FYNNEI. CDR3 sequence: CASSSPFRLAEDEQYF. In DNA form, the CDR3 reads TGTGCCAGCAGTAGCCCCTTTAGACTAGCGGAGGACGAGCAGTACTTC.

The chain links TRBV9 to TRBJ2-1; possible D gene TRBD2, 8 bases. Per germline, CDR1 SGDLS and CDR2 YYNGEE. The CDR3 is made up of 15 amino acids. V dropped 3 bases and J dropped 13 bases, with 23 bases sitting between them. The CDR3 DNA sequence: TGTGCCAGCAGCGCCGTCGACAGGGAGCGGGAGACCCAGTTCTTC. As protein: CASSAVDRERETQFF.

This chain joins TRBV30 and TRBJ2-7; perhaps TRBD2 as D (6 bases). V lost 5 bases to trimming and J lost 2 bases, with 16 bases between them. This CDR3 contains 14 residues. CDR1 is GTSNPN, CDR2 SVGIG, per germline (reference sequence). The CDR3 reads CAWGWDFSPYEQYF. CDR3 bases: TGTGCCTGGGGATGGGACTTCTCACCCTACGAGCAGTACTTC. Full variable domain (rest looked up from reference TRBV30 and TRBJ2-7): SQTIHQWPATLVQPVGSPLSLECTVEGTSNPNLYWYRQAAGRGLQLLFYSVGIGQISSEVPQNLSASRPQDRQFILSSKKLLLSDSGFYLCAWGWDFSPYEQYFGPGTRLTVT.

There are a few counts of this clonotype. Here the CDR3 reads CASSAQTLSYEQYF. The CDR3 region has the DNA TGCGCCAGCAGCGCACAGACCCTCTCCTACGAGCAGTACTTC. The chain couples TRBV10-2 to TRBJ2-7; D remains ambiguous. Trimming cost V 6 bases and J 0 bases, with 12 bases left between them. CDR1 is WSHSY, CDR2 SAAADI, per germline. The CDR3 sequence is 14 residues long.